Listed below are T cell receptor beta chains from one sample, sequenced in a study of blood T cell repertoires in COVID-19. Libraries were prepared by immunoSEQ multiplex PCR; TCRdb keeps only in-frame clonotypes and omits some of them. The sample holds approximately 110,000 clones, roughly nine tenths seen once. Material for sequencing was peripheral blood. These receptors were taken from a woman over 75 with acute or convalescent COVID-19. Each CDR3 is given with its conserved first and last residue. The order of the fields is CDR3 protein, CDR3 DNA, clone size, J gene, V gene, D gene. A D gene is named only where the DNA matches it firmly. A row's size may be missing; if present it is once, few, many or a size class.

CDR3 protein: CSVEGSGGNNEQYF; CDR3 DNA: TGCAGCGTTGAAGGTTCCGGGGGTAACAACGAGCAGTACTTC; clone size: .; J gene: TRBJ2-7; V gene: TRBV29-1; D gene: .
CDR3 protein: CASQGSTEAFF; CDR3 DNA: TGTGCCAGCCAGGGGAGCACTGAAGCTTTCTTT; clone size: .; J gene: TRBJ1-1; V gene: TRBV27; D gene: .
CDR3 protein: CASSRAGGNEKLFF; CDR3 DNA: TGTGCCAGCAGCCGCGCAGGGGGCAATGAAAAACTGTTTTTT; clone size: once; J gene: TRBJ1-4; V gene: TRBV7-9; D gene: TRBD1
CDR3 protein: CASSIGGGAYNEQFF; CDR3 DNA: TGTGCCAGTAGTATAGGCGGGGGGGCCTACAATGAGCAGTTCTTC; clone size: .; J gene: TRBJ2-1; V gene: TRBV19; D gene: TRBD2
CDR3 protein: CASSYERDRNQPQHF; CDR3 DNA: TGTGCCAGCAGCTATGAGCGGGACAGGAATCAGCCCCAGCATTTT; clone size: .; J gene: TRBJ1-5; V gene: TRBV7-8; D gene: TRBD1
CDR3 protein: CASSLTSGAIKETQYF; CDR3 DNA: TGCGCCAGCAGCTTGACTAGCGGGGCTATAAAAGAGACCCAGTACTTC; clone size: .; J gene: TRBJ2-5; V gene: TRBV5-1; D gene: TRBD2
CDR3 protein: CASSLIPGNTEAFF; CDR3 DNA: TGTGCCAGCAGCTTAATCCCGGGGAACACTGAAGCTTTCTTT; clone size: .; J gene: TRBJ1-1; V gene: TRBV7-2; D gene: .
CDR3 protein: CASSSLDRGQPQHF; CDR3 DNA: TGTGCCAGTAGTTCCCTTGACAGGGGTCAGCCCCAGCATTTT; clone size: once; J gene: TRBJ1-5; V gene: TRBV19; D gene: TRBD1
CDR3 protein: CASRGRVGHETQYF; CDR3 DNA: TGTGCCAGCAGGGGCAGGGTGGGTCATGAGACCCAGTACTTC; clone size: .; J gene: TRBJ2-5; V gene: TRBV7-9; D gene: .
CDR3 protein: CASSQDEQEGGYTF; CDR3 DNA: TGTGCCAGCAGCCAAGATGAACAGGAAGGGGGCTACACCTTC; clone size: .; J gene: TRBJ1-2; V gene: TRBV3-1/TRBV3-2; D gene: .
CDR3 protein: CASSQVYRGADTEAFF; CDR3 DNA: TGCGCCAGCAGCCAAGTTTATCGGGGTGCAGACACTGAAGCTTTCTTT; clone size: .; J gene: TRBJ1-1; V gene: TRBV4-3; D gene: .
CDR3 protein: CASSLVGVQEKLFF; CDR3 DNA: TGTGCCAGCAGCTTAGTAGGGGTCCAAGAAAAACTGTTTTTT; clone size: .; J gene: TRBJ1-4; V gene: TRBV7-9; D gene: .
CDR3 protein: CASSSMTGYEQYF; CDR3 DNA: TGTGCCAGCAGTTCCATGACAGGGTACGAGCAGTACTTC; clone size: .; J gene: TRBJ2-7; V gene: TRBV27; D gene: TRBD1
CDR3 protein: CASSFMGGEQYF; CDR3 DNA: TGTGCCAGCAGTTTTATGGGGGGCGAGCAGTACTTC; clone size: .; J gene: TRBJ2-7; V gene: TRBV27; D gene: .
CDR3 protein: CAWKSGTLYNEQFF; CDR3 DNA: TGTGCCTGGAAATCCGGGACTCTGTACAATGAGCAGTTCTTC; clone size: few; J gene: TRBJ2-1; V gene: TRBV30; D gene: .
CDR3 protein: CASSRDRNTGELFF; CDR3 DNA: TGTGCCAGCTCACGTGACAGGAACACCGGGGAGCTGTTTTTT; clone size: few; J gene: TRBJ2-2; V gene: TRBV18; D gene: .